These 11 T cell receptor beta chains originate from one sample sequenced in a study of CXCR3-negative and CXCR3-positive naive CD8 T cells. TRB cDNA was prepared as libraries by UMI-labeled 5' RACE. TCRdb reanalyzed the 5' RACE reads and collapses them to one entry per CDR3 protein, without DNA. This repertoire includes 55,000 to 70,000 distinct CDR3 sequences. The sequenced sample was memory CD8+ T cells from blood. These receptors all come from a human donor in good health. Some clones in this sample may be carry-over from other donors' samples.

V usage is TRBV14 and J usage is TRBJ2-2. The germline V gene encodes CDR1 SGHDN and CDR2 FVKESK. The CDR3 has 13 amino acids. CDR3 region: CASSQEITGELFF.

The rearrangement links TRBV29-1 to TRBJ2-1; TCRdb names TRBD2, which stays unverified in the absence of DNA. The CDR3 is 11 residues long. Germline loops: CDR1 SQVTM, CDR2 ANQGSEA. CDR3 sequence reads: CSGDYYNEQFF.

The chain links TRBV5-1 to TRBJ2-3; the TCRdb call, TRBD2, lacks DNA for checking. CDR1 is SGHRS and CDR2 is YFSETQ in the germline V gene. This CDR3 contains 17 residues. This chain's CDR3 is CASKPLASGGASDTQYF.

The chain joins TRBV7-9 to TRBJ1-4. From germline, CDR1 is SEHNR and CDR2 FQNEAQ (reference sequence). The CDR3 length is 14 residues. This CDR3 reads CASRNQGPREKLFF.

The rearrangement joins TRBV27 to TRBJ2-3. The CDR3 is 13 amino acids. CDR1 and CDR2 from the germline V gene are MNHEY and SMNVEV (reference sequence). CDR3 residues: CASSLWASDTQYF.

The genes are TRBV7-2 and TRBJ2-7; TCRdb's D call, TRBD2, is unchecked because there is no DNA. CDR3 size: 14 residues. Germline CDR1 SGHTA, CDR2 FQGNSA. The CDR3 here is CASSLVSGIYEQYF.

J is TRBJ2-1 and V is TRBV27; TCRdb proposes TRBD2, but this gene call is untestable without DNA. In germline, CDR1 is MNHEY, CDR2 SMNVEV (reference sequence). The CDR3 loop spans 12 amino acids. This CDR3 is CASTQIGTRKIF.

V is TRBV29-1 and J is TRBJ1-2; the TCRdb D gene call, TRBD1, has no DNA to confirm it. There are 13 residues in the CDR3. Germline CDR1 reads SQVTM; CDR2 reads ANQGSEA. CDR3 amino acids: CSVEFLGAEGYTF.

This chain connects TRBV29-1 to TRBJ2-7; without DNA, the TCRdb call of TRBD1 cannot be checked. The CDR3 loop spans 16 amino acids. CDR1 and CDR2 (germline): SQVTM, ANQGSEA. The CDR3 loop is CSVDGVGQGVSYEQYF.

The chain couples TRBV20-1 to TRBJ1-1; with no DNA, the TCRdb D assignment of TRBD1 cannot be verified. Germline V lookup: CDR1 DFQATT, CDR2 SNEGSKA (reference sequence). CDR3 size: 13 residues. The CDR3 sequence is CSASLVALTEAFF.

The chain employs TRBV20-1 and TRBJ1-1; TCRdb outputs TRBD1, but without DNA this stays unchecked. CDR3 length: 13 residues. CDR1 is DFQATT and CDR2 is SNEGSKA in the germline V gene (reference sequence). CDR3 protein: CSARGWGDTEAFF.